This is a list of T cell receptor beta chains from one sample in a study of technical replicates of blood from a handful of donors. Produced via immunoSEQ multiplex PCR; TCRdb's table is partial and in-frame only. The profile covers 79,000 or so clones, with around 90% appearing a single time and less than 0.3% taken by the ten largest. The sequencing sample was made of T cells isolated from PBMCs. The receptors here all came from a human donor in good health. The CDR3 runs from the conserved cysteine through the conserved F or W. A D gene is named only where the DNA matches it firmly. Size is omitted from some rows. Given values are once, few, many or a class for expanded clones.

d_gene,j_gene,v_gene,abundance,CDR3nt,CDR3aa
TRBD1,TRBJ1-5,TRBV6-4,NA,TGTGCCGGGCCCGGGACAGGGCGCCAGCCCCAGCATTTT,CAGPGTGRQPQHF
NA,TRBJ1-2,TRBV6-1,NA,TGTGCCAGCAGTGAACGCAGGGGCAGGGGAAACTATGGCTACACCTTC,CASSERRGRGNYGYTF
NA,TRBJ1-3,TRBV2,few,TGTGCCAGCAATCGGGGGGAAGGAAACACCATATATTTT,CASNRGEGNTIYF
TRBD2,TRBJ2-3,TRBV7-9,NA,TGTGCCAGCAGCTTAAAGCTTTTAGCGGGGGGACACACAGATACGCAGTATTTT,CASSLKLLAGGHTDTQYF
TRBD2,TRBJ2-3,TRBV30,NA,TGTGCCTGGAGTCAAAAAGGGCTAGCGGGGGGGCGGGGGTATTTT,CAWSQKGLAGGRGYF
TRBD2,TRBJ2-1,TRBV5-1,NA,TGCGCCAGCAGCGGTAGAATCTCTAGCGGGAGACTTGGGCTAGGATCCTACAATGAGCAGTTCTTC,CASSGRISSGRLGLGSYNEQFF
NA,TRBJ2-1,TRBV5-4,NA,TGTGCCAGCAGCTTTATGCAACGTACGGTGCTCAATGAGCAGTTCTTC,CASSFMQRTVLNEQFF
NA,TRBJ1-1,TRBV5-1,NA,TGCGCCAGCAGAACGAGCGGGAACACTGAAGCTTTCTTT,CASRTSGNTEAFF
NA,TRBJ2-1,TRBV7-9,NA,TGTGCCAGCAGCTTAGGGGTGAGGTCTAATGAGTTCTTC,CASSLGVRSNEFF
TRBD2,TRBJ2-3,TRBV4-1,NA,TGCGCCAGCAGCCAAGGGCCTAGCGGGAGGGGGTCAGGGGCAGATACGCAGTATTTT,CASSQGPSGRGSGADTQYF
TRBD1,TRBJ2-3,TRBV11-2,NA,TGTGCCAGCAGCAGAGGGACAGGCACAGATACGCAGTATTTT,CASSRGTGTDTQYF
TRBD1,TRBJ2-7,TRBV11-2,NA,TGTGCCAGCACCCACGAGGGGGCCAAGCAGTACTTC,CASTHEGAKQYF
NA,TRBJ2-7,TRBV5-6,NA,TGTGCCAGCAGCTTGTGGCAGAGGGCCTACGAGCAGTACTTC,CASSLWQRAYEQYF
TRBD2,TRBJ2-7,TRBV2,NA,TGTGCCAGCAGTGAAGGGTTAGCGGGAGCTTACGAGCAGTACTTC,CASSEGLAGAYEQYF
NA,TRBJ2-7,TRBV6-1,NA,TGTGCCAGCAGTGTGGGACATGGGATAGGCTACGAGCAGTACTTC,CASSVGHGIGYEQYF
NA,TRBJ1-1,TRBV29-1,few,TGCAGCGTGGAGACAGATAAGCTGAACACTGAAGCTTTCTTT,CSVETDKLNTEAFF
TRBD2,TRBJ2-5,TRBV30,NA,TGTGCCTGGACTGCCCACGGGGGGTTGCAAGAGACCCAGTACTTC,CAWTAHGGLQETQYF
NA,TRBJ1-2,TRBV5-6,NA,TGTGCCAGCAGCTTGGAGGGGTTGGCGGTCTTC,CASSLEGLAVF
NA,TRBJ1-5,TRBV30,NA,TGTGCCTGGAACAGGGTCAGCAATCAGCCCCAGCATTTT,CAWNRVSNQPQHF
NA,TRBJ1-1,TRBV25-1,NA,TGTGCCAGCAGTCCCGGGAACCGGGCCTCATTTAACACTGAAGCTTTCTTT,CASSPGNRASFNTEAFF
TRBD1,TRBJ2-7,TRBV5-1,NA,TGCGCCAGCAGCCACTCAGACAGGGCCTACGAGCAGTACTTC,CASSHSDRAYEQYF
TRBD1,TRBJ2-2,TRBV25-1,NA,TGTGCCAGCGAAACAGGGGTAGGCACCGGGGAGCTGTTTTTT,CASETGVGTGELFF
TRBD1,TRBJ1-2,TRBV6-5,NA,TGTGCCAGCAGGGACAGGGAGGTCCGCTACACCTTC,CASRDREVRYTF
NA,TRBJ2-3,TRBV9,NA,TGTGCCAGCAGCCCACGGGGGACGACGGATACGCAGTATTTT,CASSPRGTTDTQYF
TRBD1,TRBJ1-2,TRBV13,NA,TGTGCCAGCAGCCAAGACAGGGATCCTTATGGCTACACCTTC,CASSQDRDPYGYTF
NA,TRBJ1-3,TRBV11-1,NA,TGTGCCAGCAGCTTAGGTGCGACACCCGGAAACACCATATATTTT,CASSLGATPGNTIYF
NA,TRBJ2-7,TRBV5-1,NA,TGCGCCAGCAGCGCGTCTAGCGTAAGGGACGAGCAGTACTTC,CASSASSVRDEQYF
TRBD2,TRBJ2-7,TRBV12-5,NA,TGTGCTAGTGGCCCGGACCCGGCGGGAGGGCAGTACGAGCAGTACTTC,CASGPDPAGGQYEQYF
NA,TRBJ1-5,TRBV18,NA,TGTGCCAGCTCACCCGCCCGGACTGGGTGGCCCCAGCATTTT,CASSPARTGWPQHF
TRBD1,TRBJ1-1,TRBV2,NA,TGTGCCAGCACCCCCCCCCGAAGGGGGCCGGGTACTGAAGCTTTCTTT,CASTPPRRGPGTEAFF
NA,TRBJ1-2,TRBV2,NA,TGTGCCAGCATCCTAGCTAACTATGGCTACACCTTC,CASILANYGYTF
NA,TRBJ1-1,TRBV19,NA,TGTGCCAGTAGTATAGCAGAAACTGAAGCTTTCTTT,CASSIAETEAFF
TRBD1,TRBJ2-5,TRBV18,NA,TGTGCCAGCTCACGACCCTTGGGACAGCGACAAGAGACCCAGTACTTC,CASSRPLGQRQETQYF
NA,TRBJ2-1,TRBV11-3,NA,TGTGCCAGCAGCTCAATTGGGACAGAGCAGTTCTTC,CASSSIGTEQFF
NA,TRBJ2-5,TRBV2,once,TGTGCCGGCAAAACGGACAGAGCCCAAGAGACCCAGTACTTC,CAGKTDRAQETQYF
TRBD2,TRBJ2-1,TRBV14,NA,TGTGCCAGCAGCCAAGGGAGTCTAGCGGAGGATCCCAAATTTACCTACAATGAGCAGTTCTTC,CASSQGSLAEDPKFTYNEQFF
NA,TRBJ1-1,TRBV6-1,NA,TGTGCCAGCGTTCACATAACGGAGGCTTTCTTT,CASVHITEAFF
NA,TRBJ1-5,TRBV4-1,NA,TGCGCCAGCAGCCGTCCGGGGATGAATCAGCCCCAGCATTTT,CASSRPGMNQPQHF
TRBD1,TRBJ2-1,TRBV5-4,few,TGTGCCAGCAGCTTGGAGGCACAGGGGGGTGAGCAGTTCTTC,CASSLEAQGGEQFF
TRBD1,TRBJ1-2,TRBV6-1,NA,TGTGCCAGCAGTGGGGCAGGGGGCTACTATGGCTACACCTTC,CASSGAGGYYGYTF
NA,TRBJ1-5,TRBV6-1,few,TGTGCCAGCAGTGAAGTGGTAGCTACGACAGAGAATCAGCCCCAGCATTTT,CASSEVVATTENQPQHF
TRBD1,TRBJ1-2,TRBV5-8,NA,TGTGCCAGCAGCTTAGGGACAGGGCTCGGTGTTTGGTATGGCTACACCTTC,CASSLGTGLGVWYGYTF
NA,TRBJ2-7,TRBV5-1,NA,TGCGCCAGCAGGTTCTCTCAGGGACACCTCTACGAGCAGTACTTC,CASRFSQGHLYEQYF
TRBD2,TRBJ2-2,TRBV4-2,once,TGTGCCAGCGGAAAAACTAGCGGGGAGAACACCGGGGAGCTGTTTTTT,CASGKTSGENTGELFF
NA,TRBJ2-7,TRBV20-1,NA,TGCAGTGCGCCGAGGTGGAACGAGCAGTACTTC,CSAPRWNEQYF
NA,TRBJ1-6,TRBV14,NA,TGTGCCAGCAGCCAAGAACGGGGTTTTGGTTCACCCCTCCACTTT,CASSQERGFGSPLHF
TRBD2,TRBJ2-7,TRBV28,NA,TGTGCCAGCAGTCTCGGGACTAGCGGGCCCTCCTACGAGCAGTACTTC,CASSLGTSGPSYEQYF
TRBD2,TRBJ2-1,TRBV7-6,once,TGTGCCAGCAGAATAGGGACTAGCGGAGACAATGAGCAGTTCTTC,CASRIGTSGDNEQFF